This entry features one TCR beta chain sequence. V shed 2 bases, J shed 0 bases, and the junction held 4 bases outside the gene matches. Germline loops: CDR1 MDHEN, CDR2 SYDVKM. This CDR3 has 15 amino acids. The data belong to a study of blood T cell repertoires in COVID-19. Study-level background: Whether acute or convalescent, the COVID-19 samples came from the United States, Italy and Spain. Nucleic acid was either cDNA or gDNA, and it came from T cells, B-cell-depleted T cells, or PBMCs.

Original processing methods: Nucleated cell number was recorded as an estimate derived from reference gene primer amplification. Sequencing was performed with immunoSEQ multiplex PCR; in TCRdb, only in-frame clones are kept and a portion is missing. V, J and clone size derive from that table, while D and trimming were established from the DNA sequence. The sample has around 300,000 clones; around 90% are singletons. Participants were aged about 18 to 100 years from roughly 26 US areas. The TCR sequence derives from a woman between 18 and 29 years old with acute COVID-19. Sample: PBMCs or T cells enriched from blood (not recorded which). The J gene is TRBJ2-7, the V gene TRBV28; the match to TRBD1 covers 7 bases. The CDR3 reads CASSLGQGDSYEQYF. The DNA for the CDR3 is TGTGCCAGCAGTTTAGGGCAGGGGGACTCCTACGAGCAGTACTTC.